These 27 T cell receptor beta chains were all obtained from the same sample, sequenced in a study of blood T cell repertoires in COVID-19. Using immunoSEQ multiplex PCR, the repertoire was profiled, and TCRdb retains in-frame clones only, with some absent. The sample yields approximately 260,000 clones, 82% seen once. The sequenced material came from peripheral blood. The source is a woman in her sixties with active or convalescent COVID-19.

This chain uses TRBV18 with TRBJ1-1, with TRBD1 matching over 7 bases. The CDR3 loop spans 14 amino acids. Looked up from germline, CDR1 is KGHSH and CDR2 is LQKENI. J lost 1 base, V lost 5 bases, and 4 bases had no gene match. In DNA, the CDR3 is TGTGCCAGCTCAACTCAGGGGGAGAACACTGAAGCTTTCTTT. Translated, it gives CASSTQGENTEAFF.

This chain connects TRBV11-2 to TRBJ1-2; unclear D gene. The germline CDR1 and CDR2 sequences are SGHAT and FQNNGV. This CDR3 has 13 residues. The V end lost 2 bases, the J end lost 4 bases, and 8 bases lay between the germline ends. This chain's CDR3 is CASSLTVFYGYTF. Here the CDR3 DNA reads TGTGCCAGCAGCTTAACGGTCTTCTATGGCTACACCTTC.

V is TRBV6-5 and J is TRBJ1-2, with 7 bases lining up with TRBD1. Germline V gene lookup returns CDR1 MNHEY and CDR2 SVGAGI. The CDR3 totals 16 residues. Trimming took 0 bases from V and 3 from J; bases not matched to a gene: 7. CDR3: CASSYSGQGVYYGYTF. DNA for the CDR3: TGTGCCAGCAGTTACTCGGGGCAGGGGGTGTACTATGGCTACACCTTC.

This rearrangement joins TRBV11-2 to TRBJ1-1; maybe TRBD1 (6 bases). V lost 5 bases to trimming and J lost 2 bases, with 12 bases between them. The CDR3 extends over 14 amino acids. Germline V gives CDR1 SGHAT, CDR2 FQNNGV. In nucleotides, the CDR3 is TGTGCCAGCAGCCGTAGAGGGGGAAACACTGAAGCTTTCTTT. Encoded protein: CASSRRGGNTEAFF.

J is TRBJ1-2 and V is TRBV19; the D is unclear. Trimming shortened V by 5 bases and J by 1 base, and 8 bases separated the two germline ends. Germline-derived CDR1 and CDR2 are LNHDA and SQIVND (reference sequence). The CDR3 has 13 residues. As DNA, the CDR3 is TGTGCCAGTAGTGTGCGGGTTAACTATGGCTACACCTTC. This translates into CASSVRVNYGYTF. Combining the CDR3 with reference TRBV19 and TRBJ1-2 gives the whole variable domain DGGITQSPKYLFRKEGQNVTLSCEQNLNHDAMYWYRQDPGQGLRLIYYSQIVNDFQKGDIAEGYSVSREKKESFPLTVTSAQKNPTAFYLCASSVRVNYGYTFGSGTRLTVV.

This clone was found a few times. The chain joins TRBV2 to TRBJ2-7; D ambiguous. V lost 11 bases and J lost 0, with 14 bases in between. CDR3 length equals 13 residues. Germline-derived CDR1 and CDR2 are SNHLY and FYNNEI. Here the CDR3 reads CASLSVNSYEQYF. The DNA of the CDR3 is TGTGCCTCCCTATCGGTGAACTCCTACGAGCAGTACTTC. Full variable domain (remainder filled in from reference TRBV2 and TRBJ2-7): EPEVTQTPSHQVTQMGQEVILRCVPISNHLYFYWYRQILGQKVEFLVSFYNNEISEKSEIFDDQFSVERPDGSNFTLKIRSTKLEDSAMYFCASLSVNSYEQYFGPGTRLTVT.

This chain uses TRBV18 with TRBJ2-4; no firm D call. This CDR3 is built from 11 residues. With 5 bases removed from V and 5 bases from J, the gap between germline ends came to 4 bases. In germline, CDR1 is KGHSH, CDR2 LQKENI. Written as DNA, the CDR3 is TGTGCCAGCTCATCCGAAAACATTCAGTACTTC. Translated: CASSSENIQYF.

This clone was counted a single time. J is TRBJ2-3 and V is TRBV3-1 (or the pseudogene TRBV3-2), with 7 bases identical to TRBD1. The ends lost 4 bases at V and 3 bases at J; junction bases unmatched: 4. Germline-derived CDR1 and CDR2 are LGHDT and YNNKEL (reference sequence). CDR3 length: 14 residues. This chain's CDR3 is CASSLQGWTDTQYF. The CDR3 DNA reads TGTGCCAGCAGCCTACAGGGGTGGACAGATACGCAGTATTTT.

The genes are TRBV2 and TRBJ1-1; possibly TRBD1 for D (5 bases). V lost 0 bases and J 7 bases, leaving 9 bases between the germline ends. The CDR3 has 13 residues. The germline V gene encodes CDR1 SNHLY and CDR2 FYNNEI. The CDR3 nucleotides are TGTGCCAGCAGTGAAGCTCGGGGACTTGAAGCTTTCTTT. Translation gives CASSEARGLEAFF.

This chain links TRBV29-1 with TRBJ1-1, with 10 bases that match TRBD1. V lost 6 bases to trimming and J lost 5 bases; unmatched junction nucleotides: 3. This CDR3 comprises 12 residues. In germline, CDR1 is SQVTM, CDR2 ANQGSEA. CDR3 sequence: CSVGTGVTEAFF. As DNA, the CDR3 is TGCAGCGTAGGGACAGGGGTAACTGAAGCTTTCTTT.

This clone occurred a few times. The chain is built from TRBV28 and TRBJ1-5; 10 nucleotides line up with TRBD1. The CDR3 has 16 amino acids. V lost 3 bases, J lost 7 bases, and 9 bases stayed unmatched. Germline loops: CDR1 MDHEN, CDR2 SYDVKM. CDR3 nucleotide sequence: TGTGCCAGCAGTTTTCGGAGACAGGGGGCACGGCAGCCCCAGCATTTT. Its translation: CASSFRRQGARQPQHF.

The rearrangement uses TRBV2 and TRBJ1-2; no clear D gene. The CDR3 extends over 13 amino acids. Trimming pared 5 bases from V and 6 bases from J, leaving 13 bases between. Looked up from germline, CDR1 is SNHLY and CDR2 is FYNNEI. The CDR3 region has the DNA TGTGCCAGCAGTTCCCCGCATGGAGATGGCTACACCTTC. This encodes CASSSPHGDGYTF.

The chain carries TRBV19 and TRBJ2-3, with D possibly matching TRBD1 (6 bases). Germline V CDR1 and CDR2: LNHDA, SQIVND (reference sequence). Trimming shortened V by 8 bases and J by 4 bases, and 16 bases separated the two germline ends. The CDR3 is 14 residues long. The CDR3 reads CASRPLQGADTQYF. The CDR3 bases are TGTGCCAGTCGCCCCCTACAGGGAGCAGATACGCAGTATTTT. Complete variable domain (other parts from reference TRBV19 and TRBJ2-3): DGGITQSPKYLFRKEGQNVTLSCEQNLNHDAMYWYRQDPGQGLRLIYYSQIVNDFQKGDIAEGYSVSREKKESFPLTVTSAQKNPTAFYLCASRPLQGADTQYFGPGTRLTVL.

The chain uses TRBV6-5 and TRBJ1-5; perhaps TRBD1 as D (5 bases). Germline CDR1 is MNHEY and CDR2 is SVGAGI. The CDR3 totals 15 residues. Trimming stripped 6 bases from V and 3 bases from J, with 15 bases between. CDR3 protein: CASSLSGVPNQPQHF. CDR3 nucleotides: TGTGCCAGCAGCCTCTCGGGGGTCCCCAATCAGCCCCAGCATTTT.

The gene calls are TRBV10-3 and TRBJ2-5, with a weak D call TRBD2 (6 bases). The CDR3 is 14 amino acids. V was clipped by 2 bases and J by 2 bases, with 9 bases between them. CDR1 and CDR2 from the germline V gene are ENHRY and SYGVKD. For the CDR3, the DNA is TGTGCCATCAGTGAGGGGCGGGAACAAGAGACCCAGTACTTC. Its translation: CAISEGREQETQYF.

The chain recombines TRBV7-2 with TRBJ2-7; D not resolved. Trimming left V 5 bases short and J 6 bases short, with 17 bases between. The length of the CDR3 is 14 residues. Germline CDR1 and CDR2: SGHTA and FQGNSA. The CDR3 sequence: CASSPKRIGGEQYF. CDR3 DNA sequence: TGTGCCAGCAGCCCAAAACGGATTGGCGGCGAGCAGTACTTC.

This chain joins TRBV5-8 and TRBJ2-1, with 8 bases identical to TRBD2. V was clipped by 4 bases and J by 2 bases; unmatched bases: 17. CDR1 SGHTS and CDR2 YDEGEE come from the germline V gene. The CDR3 length is 19 residues. This CDR3 reads CASSALTSSRGATYNEQFF. The DNA for the CDR3 is TGTGCCAGCAGCGCCCTCACGTCCTCGCGGGGGGCGACCTACAATGAGCAGTTCTTC. Complete variable domain (other parts from reference TRBV5-8 and TRBJ2-1): EAGVTQSPTHLIKTRGQQATLRCSPISGHTSVYWYQQALGLGLQFLLWYDEGEERNRGNFPPRFSGRQFPNYSSELNVNALELEDSALYLCASSALTSSRGATYNEQFFGPGTRLTVL.

This chain connects TRBV29-1 to TRBJ1-2; D might be TRBD1 (5 bases). V lost 5 bases to trimming and J lost 8 bases, with 24 bases between them. Germline loops: CDR1 SQVTM, CDR2 ANQGSEA. The CDR3 covers 15 residues. In DNA, the CDR3 is TGCAGCGTTCTCGGACGGGGGAACTCATTGTGGGGCTACACCTTC. Encoded protein: CSVLGRGNSLWGYTF.

J is TRBJ2-7 and V is TRBV2; weak D call: TRBD2 (6 bases). With 9 bases removed from V and 5 bases from J, the gap between germline ends came to 17 bases. Per germline, CDR1 SNHLY and CDR2 FYNNEI. CDR3 length: 13 residues. The CDR3 region is CASRGMGLDEQYF. CDR3 DNA sequence: TGTGCCAGTCGGGGGATGGGGCTTGACGAGCAGTACTTC.

The V gene is TRBV30, the J gene TRBJ1-2, with D hard to call. The V and J ends lost 3 bases and 0 bases respectively, with 14 bases between them. The CDR3 extends over 15 amino acids. Germline V gene sequence: CDR1 GTSNPN, CDR2 SVGIG (reference sequence). The DNA for the CDR3 is TGTGCCTGGAGGGGAGGGCTCCGAGCTAACTATGGCTACACCTTC. Its protein is CAWRGGLRANYGYTF.

The chain uses TRBV3-1 (or the pseudogene TRBV3-2) and TRBJ2-3; D is perhaps TRBD1 (7 bases). The V end was cut by 4 bases, the J end by 1 base, with 15 bases between. Germline V lookup: CDR1 LGHDT, CDR2 YNNKEL (reference sequence). This CDR3 has 16 residues. CDR3 sequence: CASSRWRGPGTDTQYF. CDR3 nucleotide sequence: TGTGCCAGCAGCCGATGGAGGGGGCCGGGCACAGATACGCAGTATTTT.

The chain uses TRBV7-8 and TRBJ1-1; no reliable D call. V shed 4 bases and J shed 5 bases, with 8 bases lying between them. The length of the CDR3 is 12 residues. CDR1 and CDR2 from the germline V gene are SGHVS and FQNEAQ. The CDR3 sequence: CASSSQRTEAFF. In nucleotides, the CDR3 is TGTGCCAGCAGCTCCCAGAGGACTGAAGCTTTCTTT.

The chain employs TRBV11-2 and TRBJ1-6; 11 bases are a match to TRBD1. The CDR3 consists of 15 residues. The V and J ends lost 5 bases and 9 bases, in that order; junction bases with no gene match: 6. Germline loops: CDR1 SGHAT, CDR2 FQNNGV. For the CDR3, the DNA is TGTGCCAGCAGCCTTAGGACAGGGGGCGGTTCACCCCTCCACTTT. Translated: CASSLRTGGGSPLHF.

CDR3 sequence (DNA): TGCGCCAGCAGGGACAGGGGGCTTGCTAACTATGGCTACACCTTC. This codes for CASRDRGLANYGYTF. The V and J genes are TRBV4-1 and TRBJ1-2, with 11 positions matching TRBD1. This CDR3 has 15 residues. The V and J ends lost 6 bases and 0 bases, in that order; junction bases with no gene match: 3. The germline V gene has CDR1 MGHRA and CDR2 YSYEKL.

This clone appeared a single time. This chain links TRBV11-3 with TRBJ2-1, with 7 bases fitting TRBD1. CDR3 length: 13 residues. Trimming took 3 bases from V and 10 from J; bases not matched to a gene: 6. CDR1 and CDR2 from the germline V gene are SGHNT and YENEEA. CDR3 sequence: CASSFDRAQEQFF. CDR3 nucleotide sequence: TGTGCCAGCAGCTTCGACAGGGCACAAGAGCAGTTCTTC.

The chain recombines TRBV5-6 with TRBJ1-3; D gene uncertain. The germline CDR1 and CDR2 sequences are SGHDT and YYEEEE. The CDR3 is made up of 13 amino acids. Trimming shortened V by 7 bases and J by 0 bases, and 8 bases separated the two germline ends. The CDR3 protein is CASGLGSGNTIYF. The CDR3 DNA is TGTGCCAGCGGGCTTGGCTCTGGAAACACCATATATTTT.

The rearrangement links TRBV7-9 to TRBJ1-1; D is ambiguous. V was trimmed by 6 bases and J by 5 bases, leaving 13 bases between them. CDR1 is SEHNR, CDR2 FQNEAQ, per germline (reference sequence). The CDR3 length is 13 residues. For the CDR3, the DNA is TGTGCCAGCAGAGCAGCGGTGGGGACTGAAGCTTTCTTT. Encoded protein: CASRAAVGTEAFF.